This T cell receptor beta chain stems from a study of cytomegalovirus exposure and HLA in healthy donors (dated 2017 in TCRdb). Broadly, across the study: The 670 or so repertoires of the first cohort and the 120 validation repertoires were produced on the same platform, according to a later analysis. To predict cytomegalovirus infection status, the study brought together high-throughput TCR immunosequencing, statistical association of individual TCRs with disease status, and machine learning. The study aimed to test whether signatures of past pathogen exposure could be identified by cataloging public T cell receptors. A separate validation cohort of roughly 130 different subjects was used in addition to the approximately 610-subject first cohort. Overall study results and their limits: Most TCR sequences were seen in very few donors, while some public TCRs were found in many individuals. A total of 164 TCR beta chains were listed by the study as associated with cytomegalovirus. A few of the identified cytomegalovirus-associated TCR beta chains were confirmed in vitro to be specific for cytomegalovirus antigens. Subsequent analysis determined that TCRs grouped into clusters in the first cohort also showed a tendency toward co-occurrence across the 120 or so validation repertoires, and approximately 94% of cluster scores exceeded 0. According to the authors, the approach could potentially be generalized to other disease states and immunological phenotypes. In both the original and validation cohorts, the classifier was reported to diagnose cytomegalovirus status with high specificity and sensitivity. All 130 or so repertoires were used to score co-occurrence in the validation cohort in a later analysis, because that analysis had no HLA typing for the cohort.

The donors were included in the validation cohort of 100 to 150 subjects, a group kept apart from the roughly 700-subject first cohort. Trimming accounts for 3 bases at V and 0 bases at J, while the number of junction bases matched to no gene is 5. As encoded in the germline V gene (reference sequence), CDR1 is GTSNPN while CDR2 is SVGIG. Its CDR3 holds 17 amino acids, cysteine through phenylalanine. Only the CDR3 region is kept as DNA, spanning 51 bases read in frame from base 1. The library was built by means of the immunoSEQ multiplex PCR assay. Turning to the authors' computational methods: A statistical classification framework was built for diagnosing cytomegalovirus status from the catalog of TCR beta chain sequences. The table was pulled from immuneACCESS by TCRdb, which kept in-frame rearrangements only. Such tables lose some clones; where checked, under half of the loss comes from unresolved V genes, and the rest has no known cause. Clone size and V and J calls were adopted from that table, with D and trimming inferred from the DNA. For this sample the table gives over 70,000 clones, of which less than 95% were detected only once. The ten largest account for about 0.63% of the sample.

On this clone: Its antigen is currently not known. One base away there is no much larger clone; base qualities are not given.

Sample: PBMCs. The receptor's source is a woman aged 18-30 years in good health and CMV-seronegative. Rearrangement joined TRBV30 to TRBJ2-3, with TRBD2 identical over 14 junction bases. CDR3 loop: CAWSGLAGGLSTDTQYF. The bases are TGTGCCTGGAGCGGACTAGCGGGGGGCCTTAGCACAGATACGCAGTATTTT.